Presented here are 7 T cell receptor beta chains from one specimen sequenced in a study of blood T cell repertoires in COVID-19 (dated by TCRdb to 2020 to 2021). Library prep was done by the immunoSEQ multiplex PCR assay. Not all clones reach the TCRdb copy of this immuneACCESS table, which keeps in-frame sequences only. Checked studies attribute under half of the gap to unresolved V genes and leave the rest unexplained. The sample data list about 92,000 clones, and 75% to 90% of these were observed just once. The ten largest account for about 17% of the sample. Sequencing input: peripheral blood. These receptors originate from a woman aged 80 or over with active or convalescent COVID-19.

The chain couples TRBV5-4 to TRBJ1-4; 7 bases match TRBD1. The CDR3 runs 15 residues. The germline CDR1 and CDR2 sequences are SGHNT and YYREEE (reference sequence). V was clipped by 4 bases and J by 4 bases; unmatched bases: 7. Here the CDR3 DNA reads TGTGCCAGCAGCCTGGCGGGACAGATTAATGAAAAACTGTTTTTT. This translates into CASSLAGQINEKLFF.

The chain links TRBV21-1 to TRBJ1-5. TRBV21-1 is described as a pseudogene. The CDR3 is 15 residues long. The CDR3 reads CASSLSRGDNQPQHF. CDR3 in DNA: TGTGCCAGCAGTTTAAGTAGAGGAGACAATCAGCCCCAGCATTTT.

This clone appeared once. The chain uses TRBV24-1 and TRBJ1-6; 8 positions agree with TRBD1. This CDR3 is built from 19 residues. CDR1 and CDR2 from the germline V gene are KGHDR and SFDVKD. Germline trimming cut 8 bases from V and 6 bases from J; bases unmatched to any gene: 20. The CDR3 DNA sequence: TGTGCCACCAACTCCAGCGGGCAGGGGGCCGCCATCCGTAATTCACCCCTCCACTTT. As protein: CATNSSGQGAAIRNSPLHF.

The chain uses TRBV28 and TRBJ2-7; the D gene is possibly TRBD2 (5 bases). Germline loops: CDR1 MDHEN, CDR2 SYDVKM. Trimming took 3 bases from V and 7 from J, leaving 16 bases between them. The CDR3 length is 14 residues. CDR3 loop: CASSLALETTEQYF. The CDR3 DNA follows: TGTGCCAGCAGTTTGGCACTAGAGACGACGGAGCAGTACTTC.

The rearrangement joins TRBV6-1 to TRBJ2-1; 8 nucleotides align to TRBD2. Germline CDR1 reads MNHNS; CDR2 reads SASEGT. The CDR3 runs to 15 residues. Losses at the gene ends were 2 bases for V and 1 base for J; bases not matched to a gene: 1. CDR3 amino acids: CASSETGGSYNEQFF. In nucleotides, the CDR3 is TGTGCCAGCAGTGAAACGGGAGGGTCCTACAATGAGCAGTTCTTC.

The chain couples TRBV19 to TRBJ2-2; 7 bases line up with TRBD2. The CDR3 runs to 13 residues. V lost 5 bases and J lost 5; bases outside the gene matches: 2. Germline CDR1 is LNHDA and CDR2 is SQIVND (reference sequence). The CDR3 DNA is TGTGCCAGTAGTCGGGGAGGGACCGGGGAGCTGTTTTTT. Protein product: CASSRGGTGELFF.

The count of this clone is one. The chain is built from TRBV6-1 and TRBJ2-1; D not resolved. The V gene lost 3 bases and the J gene lost 9 bases, with 15 bases spanning the gap. The CDR3 runs to 14 residues. The V gene's germline CDR1 is MNHNS and CDR2 SASEGT. CDR3 in DNA: TGTGCCAGCAGTGATATGCCTACCTTCGGTGAGCAGTTCTTC. Amino acid sequence: CASSDMPTFGEQFF.